Reported below is one TCR beta chain. Its antigen is undetermined. Germline CDR1 and CDR2: SGHDT and YYEEEE. The V gene lost 0 bases and the J gene lost 5 bases, with 22 bases spanning the gap. The CDR3 contains 18 residues. Repertoires were sampled repeatedly during chemoradiotherapy. This sample was included in a study of chemoradiotherapy in HPV16-positive cancers. Findings of the study overall: Candidate HPV-specific clones and E7-related TCR motifs grew in tumor during treatment.

Sequencing used immunoSEQ multiplex PCR; TCRdb keeps in-frame clones, though not all of them. The data hold thousands of clones, with approximately 81% observed a single time. Specimen: tumor tissue, collected from a patient who underwent chemoradiotherapy. The TCR was taken from a human donor with HPV-associated anogenital cancer. The V gene is TRBV5-6, the J gene TRBJ2-3; D is undetermined. The CDR3 spells CASSLGEVRRAERDTQYF. As DNA, the CDR3 is TGTGCCAGCAGCTTGGGTGAAGTTCGCCGGGCCGAAAGAGATACGCAGTATTTT.